The 32 T cell receptor beta chains presented below share a single source sample, sequenced in a study of blood T cell repertoires in COVID-19. TCRdb keeps only in-frame clones here, not all; method: immunoSEQ multiplex PCR. The data contain more than 200,000 clones, 81% of them singletons. Source material: peripheral blood. The receptors stem from a woman of 80 years or more with acute or convalescent COVID-19.

The chain uses TRBV5-5 and TRBJ1-2, with TRBD1 matching 9 bases. The CDR3 sequence is 15 residues long. The germline gives CDR1 SGHKS, CDR2 YYEKEE (reference sequence). The junction had 10 bases not matched to a gene; V was cut back by 6 bases and J by 4 bases. The CDR3 DNA reads as TGTGCCAGCAACGTACAGACAGGGGGAGGCTATGGCTACACCTTC. This translates into CASNVQTGGGYGYTF.

The chain is built from TRBV2 and TRBJ1-1, with 8 bases that match TRBD1. Germline loops: CDR1 SNHLY, CDR2 FYNNEI. Germline trimming cut 8 bases from V and 0 bases from J; bases unmatched to any gene: 5. CDR3 size: 14 residues. CDR3 in amino acids: CASCQGALNTEAFF. As DNA, the CDR3 is TGTGCCAGCTGCCAGGGGGCTTTGAACACTGAAGCTTTCTTT.

The chain combines TRBV21-1 with TRBJ1-5; the listed D gene, TRBD1, was not tested against the DNA. TRBV21-1 is a pseudogene segment. CDR3 length: 15 residues. CDR3 DNA sequence: TGTGCCACCTCTTGGACAGGGGAGAGCAATCAGCCCCAGCATTTT. It codes for CATSWTGESNQPQHF.

The rearrangement links TRBV29-1 to TRBJ1-1; D may be TRBD1 (6 bases). There are 12 residues in the CDR3. Trimming stripped 6 bases from V and 0 bases from J, with 8 bases between. Germline CDR1 SQVTM, CDR2 ANQGSEA. CDR3 protein: CSVDRLNTEAFF. CDR3 DNA sequence: TGCAGCGTCGACAGGCTGAACACTGAAGCTTTCTTT.

The chain links TRBV4-2 to TRBJ1-2, with 12 bases matching TRBD1. Germline V gives CDR1 LGHNA, CDR2 YNFKEQ. The CDR3 loop spans 15 amino acids. Losses at the gene ends were 5 bases for V and 5 bases for J; bases not matched to a gene: 6. CDR3 residues: CASSVGTGGGYGYTF. The CDR3 DNA is TGTGCCAGCAGCGTAGGGACAGGGGGCGGGTATGGCTACACCTTC.

This clone came up a few times. CDR3 sequence (DNA): TGCAGTGCTAGTGGGATAGAGGGAAATATCGCCTACGAGCAGTACTTC. This sequence encodes CSASGIEGNIAYEQYF. The chain links TRBV20-1 to TRBJ2-7, with a tentative D call TRBD2 (5 bases). The germline V gene encodes CDR1 DFQATT and CDR2 SNEGSKA (reference sequence). This CDR3 region has 16 residues. Trimming removed 3 bases from V and 2 bases from J, with 20 bases in between.

The genes are TRBV28 and TRBJ2-4; D might be TRBD2 (6 bases). The CDR3 is 11 amino acids. V lost 10 bases, J lost 6 bases, and 10 bases lay in between. Germline V gene sequence: CDR1 MDHEN, CDR2 SYDVKM. The CDR3 DNA reads as TGTGCCACCACAGCGGGAAACATTCAGTACTTC. It translates to CATTAGNIQYF.

V usage is TRBV16 and J usage is TRBJ1-6, with 8 bases identical to TRBD1. This CDR3 is built from 16 residues. Per the germline V gene, CDR1 is KGHSY and CDR2 is FQNENV. J was trimmed by 6 bases and V by 0 bases; bases with no gene match: 4. CDR3 DNA: TGTGCCAGCAGCCAATCTACGGGACAGGTTAATTCACCCCTCCACTTT. Amino acids: CASSQSTGQVNSPLHF.

The chain links TRBV5-1 to TRBJ1-6; TRBD1 aligns across 9 bases. Germline CDR1 reads SGHRS; CDR2 reads YFSETQ. The CDR3 contains 15 residues. Trimming took 4 bases from V and 6 from J; bases not matched to a gene: 5. CDR3 in DNA: TGCGCCAGCAGCGAGGGACAGGGACGTAATTCACCCCTCCACTTT. The encoded protein is CASSEGQGRNSPLHF.

This sequence joins TRBV5-4 and TRBJ1-1, with 8 bases fitting TRBD1. Looked up from germline, CDR1 is SGHNT and CDR2 is YYREEE (reference sequence). V trimming: 5 bases; J trimming: 5 bases; junction bases outside the gene matches: 11. This CDR3 region has 15 residues. The CDR3 protein is CASRGPTGARTEAFF. CDR3 bases: TGTGCCAGCAGGGGCCCGACAGGGGCTAGGACTGAAGCTTTCTTT. Filled out from reference TRBV5-4 and TRBJ1-1, the complete variable domain reads ETGVTQSPTHLIKTRGQQVTLRCSSQSGHNTVSWYQQALGQGPQFIFQYYREEENGRGNFPPRFSGLQFPNYSSELNVNALELDDSALYLCASRGPTGARTEAFFGQGTRLTVV.

This rearrangement joins TRBV5-1 to TRBJ2-5, with D perhaps matching TRBD1 (6 bases). The CDR3 totals 13 residues. V was pared by 3 bases and J by 3 bases, with 9 bases between. Germline assignment: CDR1 SGHRS and CDR2 YFSETQ. This CDR3 is CASSSRTEETQYF. The CDR3 region has the DNA TGCGCCAGCAGCTCAAGGACAGAAGAGACCCAGTACTTC.

V usage is TRBV6-5 and J usage is TRBJ1-2; no reliable D call. V dropped 4 bases and J dropped 0 bases, with 15 bases sitting between them. There are 16 residues in the CDR3. Germline CDR1 and CDR2: MNHEY and SVGAGI. CDR3 bases: TGTGCCAGCAGTTCGGGAGACCGAGTAGCTAACTATGGCTACACCTTC. This gives the protein CASSSGDRVANYGYTF.

The chain combines TRBV29-1 with TRBJ1-1; D is undetermined. Trimming pared 4 bases from V and 3 bases from J, leaving 15 bases between. The CDR3 extends over 14 amino acids. The germline V gene has CDR1 SQVTM and CDR2 ANQGSEA. The DNA of the CDR3 is TGCAGCGTTGGGGTGAGCGGGTCTTACACTGAAGCTTTCTTT. Protein product: CSVGVSGSYTEAFF.

The DNA for the CDR3 is TGTGCCAGCAGCCCCCGGACAGGGGGTGAAGCTTTCTTT. Translating it yields CASSPRTGGEAFF. The chain couples TRBV9 to TRBJ1-1; 10 bases fit TRBD1. The CDR3 has 13 amino acids. Germline V gene lookup returns CDR1 SGDLS and CDR2 YYNGEE. After removal of 4 bases from V and 7 bases from J, the junction contained 4 bases not matched to a gene.

The gene calls are TRBV6-5 and TRBJ2-7; weak D call: TRBD1 (6 bases). V dropped 6 bases and J dropped 4 bases, with 16 bases sitting between them. The CDR3 runs 14 residues. Germline V CDR1 and CDR2: MNHEY, SVGAGI. The CDR3: CASSRDNTLYEQYF. CDR3 nucleotides: TGTGCCAGCAGCCGGGACAATACCCTTTACGAGCAGTACTTC.

The chain uses TRBV4-1 and TRBJ1-1; 8 bases align to TRBD1. J was trimmed by 1 base and V by 6 bases; bases with no gene match: 19. Germline V gene lookup returns CDR1 MGHRA and CDR2 YSYEKL. CDR3 size: 19 residues. The CDR3 protein is CASRKTGQGPRWGNTEAFF. The CDR3, as DNA: TGCGCCAGCAGAAAGACCGGACAGGGCCCGCGTTGGGGGAACACTGAAGCTTTCTTT.

The J gene is TRBJ2-4, the V gene TRBV5-5, with 8 positions matching TRBD2. With 1 base clipped from V and 4 bases from J, the junction kept 7 bases outside the gene matches. The CDR3 length is 16 residues. Germline CDR1 is SGHKS and CDR2 is YYEKEE (reference sequence). The CDR3 sequence is CASSLSPGLEKNIQYF. The CDR3 nucleotides read TGTGCCAGCAGCTTGTCCCCGGGACTAGAAAAAAACATTCAGTACTTC.

Written as DNA, the CDR3 is TGTGCCACCGCGGGGGGCTATGGCTACACCTTC. Its translation: CATAGGYGYTF. The chain uses TRBV27 and TRBJ1-2; weak D call: TRBD1 (5 bases). The V and J ends lost 10 bases and 4 bases respectively, with 10 bases between them. Germline values: CDR1 MNHEY, CDR2 SMNVEV (reference sequence). The CDR3 runs 11 residues.

CDR3: CASSPLDREFTALHF. CDR3 bases: TGTGCCAGCTCACCACTCGACAGAGAATTCACGGCCCTCCACTTT. V usage is TRBV18 and J usage is TRBJ1-6; D might be TRBD1 (5 bases). The CDR3 runs 15 residues. Germline V gives CDR1 KGHSH, CDR2 LQKENI. V dropped 1 base and J dropped 14 bases, with 18 bases sitting between them. The variable domain in full, with the rest retrieved from reference TRBV18 and TRBJ1-6, is NAGVMQNPRHLVRRRGQEARLRCSPMKGHSHVYWYRQLPEEGLKFMVYLQKENIIDESGMPKERFSAEFPKEGPSILRIQQVVRGDSAAYFCASSPLDREFTALHFGNGTRLTVT.

CDR3 sequence: CASSQSSGGSYNEQFF. The CDR3 DNA is TGTGCCAGCAGCCAAAGCAGCGGAGGGTCCTACAATGAGCAGTTCTTC. The genes are TRBV3-1 (or the pseudogene TRBV3-2) and TRBJ2-1; D possibly corresponds to TRBD2 (6 bases). V was shortened by 2 bases and J by 1 base, with 12 bases between the two germline ends. CDR1 LGHDT and CDR2 YNNKEL come from the germline V gene (reference sequence). The CDR3 is 16 amino acids.

The chain joins TRBV19 to TRBJ1-1; 7 bases fit TRBD1. Trimming took 5 bases from V and 1 from J; bases not matched to a gene: 4. There are 14 residues in the CDR3. Germline CDR1 LNHDA, CDR2 SQIVND (reference sequence). For the CDR3, the DNA is TGTGCCAGTAGTCCGGGACAGTCGAACACTGAAGCTTTCTTT. It yields the protein CASSPGQSNTEAFF.

This clone came up a few times. The chain has TRBV7-9 and TRBJ1-1; 8 bases line up with TRBD1. Germline CDR1 SEHNR, CDR2 FQNEAQ (reference sequence). The V and J ends lost 5 bases and 3 bases, in that order; junction bases with no gene match: 8. This CDR3 comprises 15 residues. The CDR3 DNA reads as TGTGCCAGCAGCCTAACAGGGGGTGGGCACACTGAAGCTTTCTTT. Its protein is CASSLTGGGHTEAFF.

The J gene is TRBJ2-5, the V gene TRBV5-8, with a tentative D call TRBD1 (6 bases). The V gene lost 4 bases and the J gene lost 4 bases, with 11 bases spanning the gap. This CDR3 has 13 amino acids. Germline V gene sequence: CDR1 SGHTS, CDR2 YDEGEE. The CDR3 region has the DNA TGTGCCAGCAGCCCAGGGGAAAGAGAGACCCAGTACTTC. Amino acids: CASSPGERETQYF.

This clone occurred a few times. Here the CDR3 reads CASSEGGLAGYTF. The CDR3 DNA reads TGTGCCAGCAGTGAAGGAGGGTTGGCGGGCTACACCTTC. V and J are TRBV6-1 and TRBJ1-2; D remains ambiguous. This CDR3 contains 13 residues. Germline CDR1 reads MNHNS; CDR2 reads SASEGT. V dropped 1 base and J dropped 8 bases, with 11 bases sitting between them.

This chain uses TRBV12-3 or TRBV12-4 with TRBJ2-3, with D possibly being TRBD1 (5 bases). V lost 6 bases and J 6 bases, leaving 7 bases between the germline ends. The CDR3 totals 11 residues. CDR3 in amino acids: CASSSGDTQYF. The CDR3 nucleotides read TGTGCCAGCAGCTCAGGGGATACGCAGTATTTT.

The rearrangement links TRBV6-5 to TRBJ1-5, with 10 bases fitting TRBD1. Looked up from germline, CDR1 is MNHEY and CDR2 is SVGAGI. The CDR3 loop spans 14 amino acids. The trim removed 5 bases at V and 6 bases at J, leaving 4 bases unmatched. CDR3 in DNA: TGTGCCAGCAGTACGACAGGGGGCACTCAGCCCCAGCATTTT. Its protein is CASSTTGGTQPQHF.

CDR3 nucleotide sequence: TGTGCCAGCAGCCGGGACAGCTCCTACTATGGCTACACCTTC. This codes for CASSRDSSYYGYTF. The chain recombines TRBV3-1 (or the pseudogene TRBV3-2) with TRBJ1-2, with 7 bases matching TRBD1. This CDR3 spans 14 amino acids. The trim removed 4 bases at V and 3 bases at J, leaving 5 bases unmatched. The V gene's germline CDR1 is LGHDT and CDR2 YNNKEL (reference sequence).

CDR3 sequence (DNA): TGTGCCAGCAGCTTGGCAGGGCCCAATCAGCCCCAGCATTTT. Translation: CASSLAGPNQPQHF. The J gene is TRBJ1-5, the V gene TRBV5-4; a possible D gene is TRBD1 (5 bases). CDR3 size: 14 residues. CDR1 is SGHNT, CDR2 YYREEE, per germline (reference sequence). Trimming cost V 0 bases and J 3 bases, with 7 bases left between them.

The chain combines TRBV5-1 with TRBJ2-5; 8 bases are shared with TRBD1. Germline loops: CDR1 SGHRS, CDR2 YFSETQ. CDR3 length equals 14 residues. Trimming removed 3 bases from V and 4 bases from J; junction bases left unmatched: 5. In DNA, the CDR3 is TGCGCCAGCAGCTCGGGACAGGCGGCAGAGACCCAGTACTTC. Amino acid sequence: CASSSGQAAETQYF.

V gene TRBV9 combines with J gene TRBJ1-4; D might be TRBD1 (6 bases). The CDR3 is 14 amino acids. Between the trimmed V and J ends, which lost 3 bases and 5 bases, there was a span of 11 bases. In germline, CDR1 is SGDLS, CDR2 YYNGEE. Here the CDR3 reads CASSGGQGNEKLFF. The CDR3, as DNA: TGTGCCAGCAGCGGGGGTCAGGGGAATGAAAAACTGTTTTTT.

The genes are TRBV5-4 and TRBJ2-1; D gene uncertain. Trimming stripped 0 bases from V and 2 bases from J, with 6 bases between. The CDR3 consists of 14 residues. CDR1 SGHNT and CDR2 YYREEE come from the germline V gene (reference sequence). The CDR3 protein is CASSLDRAYNEQFF. In DNA form, the CDR3 reads TGTGCCAGCAGCTTGGATCGGGCCTACAATGAGCAGTTCTTC.

The chain combines TRBV6-5 with TRBJ1-2, with D perhaps TRBD1 (6 bases). There are 13 residues in the CDR3. CDR1 and CDR2 (germline): MNHEY, SVGAGI. The V end lost 6 bases, the J end lost 1 base, and 9 bases lay between the germline ends. CDR3: CASRGQLNYGYTF. The DNA of the CDR3 is TGTGCCAGCAGAGGACAGCTTAACTATGGCTACACCTTC.